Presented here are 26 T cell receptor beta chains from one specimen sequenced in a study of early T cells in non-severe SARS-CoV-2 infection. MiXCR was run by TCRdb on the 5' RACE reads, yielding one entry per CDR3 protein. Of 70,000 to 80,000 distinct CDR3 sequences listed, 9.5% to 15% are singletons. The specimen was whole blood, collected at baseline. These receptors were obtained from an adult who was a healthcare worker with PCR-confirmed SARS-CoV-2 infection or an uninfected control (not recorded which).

The CDR3 region has the DNA TGTGCCAGCAGCTTAGCCTCAGGGATTGAGCAGTTCTTC. Translated: CASSLASGIEQFF. This chain links TRBV11-3 with TRBJ2-1; D is possibly TRBD1 (5 bases). The CDR3 sequence is 13 residues long. Trimming cost V 1 base and J 9 bases, with 10 bases left between them. CDR1 and CDR2 (germline): SGHNT, YENEEA.

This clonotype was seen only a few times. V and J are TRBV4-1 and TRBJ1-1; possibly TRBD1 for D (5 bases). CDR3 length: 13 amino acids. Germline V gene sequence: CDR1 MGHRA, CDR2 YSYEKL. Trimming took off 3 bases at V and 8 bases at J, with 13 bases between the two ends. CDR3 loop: CASSHTGGWEAFF. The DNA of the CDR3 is TGCGCCAGCAGCCATACAGGTGGATGGGAAGCTTTCTTT.

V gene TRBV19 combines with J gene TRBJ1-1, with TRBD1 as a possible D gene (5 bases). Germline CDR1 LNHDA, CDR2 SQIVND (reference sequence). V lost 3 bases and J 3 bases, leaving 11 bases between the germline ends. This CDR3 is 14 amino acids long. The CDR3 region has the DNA TGTGCCAGTAGTATGGACCGGGGGTACACTGAAGCTTTCTTT. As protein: CASSMDRGYTEAFF.

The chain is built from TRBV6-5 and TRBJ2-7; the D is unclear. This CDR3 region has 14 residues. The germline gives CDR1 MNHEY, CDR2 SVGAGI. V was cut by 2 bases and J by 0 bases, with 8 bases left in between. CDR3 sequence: CASSYAYSSYEQYF. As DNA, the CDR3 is TGTGCCAGCAGTTACGCCTACAGCTCCTACGAGCAGTACTTC.

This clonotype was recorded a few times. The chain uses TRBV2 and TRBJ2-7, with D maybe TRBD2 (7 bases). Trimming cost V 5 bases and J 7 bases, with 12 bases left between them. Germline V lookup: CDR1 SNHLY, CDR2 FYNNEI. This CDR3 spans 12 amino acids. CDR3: CASSRGAREQYF. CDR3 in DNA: TGTGCCAGCAGTCGGGGGGCGAGGGAGCAGTACTTC. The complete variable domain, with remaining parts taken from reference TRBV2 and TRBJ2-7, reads EPEVTQTPSHQVTQMGQEVILRCVPISNHLYFYWYRQILGQKVEFLVSFYNNEISEKSEIFDDQFSVERPDGSNFTLKIRSTKLEDSAMYFCASSRGAREQYFGPGTRLTVT.

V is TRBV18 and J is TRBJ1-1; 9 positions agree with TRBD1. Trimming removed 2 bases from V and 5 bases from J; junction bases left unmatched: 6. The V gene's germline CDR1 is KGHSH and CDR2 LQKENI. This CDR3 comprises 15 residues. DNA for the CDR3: TGTGCCAGCTCACCATTACAGGGGGCTGGAACTGAAGCTTTCTTT. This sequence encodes CASSPLQGAGTEAFF. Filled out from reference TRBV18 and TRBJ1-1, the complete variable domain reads NAGVMQNPRHLVRRRGQEARLRCSPMKGHSHVYWYRQLPEEGLKFMVYLQKENIIDESGMPKERFSAEFPKEGPSILRIQQVVRGDSAAYFCASSPLQGAGTEAFFGQGTRLTVV.

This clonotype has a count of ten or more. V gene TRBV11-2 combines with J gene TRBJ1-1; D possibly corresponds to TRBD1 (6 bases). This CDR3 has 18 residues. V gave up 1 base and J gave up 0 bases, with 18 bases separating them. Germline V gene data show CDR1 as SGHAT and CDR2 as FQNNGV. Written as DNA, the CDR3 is TGTGCCAGCAGCTTAGTGTACAGGGAGCAAACCATGAACACTGAAGCTTTCTTT. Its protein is CASSLVYREQTMNTEAFF.

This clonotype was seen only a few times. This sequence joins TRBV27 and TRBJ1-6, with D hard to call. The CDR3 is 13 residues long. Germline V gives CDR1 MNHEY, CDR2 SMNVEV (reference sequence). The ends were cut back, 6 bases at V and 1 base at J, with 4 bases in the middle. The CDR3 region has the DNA TGTGCCAGCAGGGGATCCTATAATTCACCCCTCCACTTT. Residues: CASRGSYNSPLHF.

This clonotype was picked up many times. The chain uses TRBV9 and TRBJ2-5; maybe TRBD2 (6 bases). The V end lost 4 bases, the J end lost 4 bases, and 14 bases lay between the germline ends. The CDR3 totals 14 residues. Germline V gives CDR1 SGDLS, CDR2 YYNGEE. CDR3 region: CASSTGGARETQYF. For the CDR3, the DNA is TGTGCCAGCAGCACGGGCGGGGCGAGAGAGACCCAGTACTTC.

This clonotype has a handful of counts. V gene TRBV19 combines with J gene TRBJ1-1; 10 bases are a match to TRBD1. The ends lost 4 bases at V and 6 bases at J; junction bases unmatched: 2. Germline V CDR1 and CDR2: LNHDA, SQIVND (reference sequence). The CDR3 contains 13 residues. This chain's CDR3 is CASSRGQGSEAFF. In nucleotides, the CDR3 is TGTGCCAGTAGTAGGGGACAGGGGTCTGAAGCTTTCTTT.

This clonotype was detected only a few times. DNA for the CDR3: TGTGCCAGCAATTCCGGGGAATATAGCAATCAGCCCCAGCATTTT. This translates into CASNSGEYSNQPQHF. The chain links TRBV2 to TRBJ1-5, with D uncertain. Trimming pared 7 bases from V and 0 bases from J, leaving 13 bases between. The CDR3 length is 15 residues. Per the germline V gene, CDR1 is SNHLY and CDR2 is FYNNEI.

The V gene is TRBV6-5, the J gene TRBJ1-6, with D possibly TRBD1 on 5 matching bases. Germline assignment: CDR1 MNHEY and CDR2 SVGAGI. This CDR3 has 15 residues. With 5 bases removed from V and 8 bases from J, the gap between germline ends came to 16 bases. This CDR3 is CASSRARAFDSPLHF. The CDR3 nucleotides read TGTGCCAGCAGTCGGGCCAGGGCATTCGATTCACCCCTCCACTTT.

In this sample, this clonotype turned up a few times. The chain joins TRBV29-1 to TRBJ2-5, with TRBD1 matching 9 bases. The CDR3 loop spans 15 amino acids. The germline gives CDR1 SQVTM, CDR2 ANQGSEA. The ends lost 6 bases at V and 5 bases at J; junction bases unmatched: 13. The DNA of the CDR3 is TGCAGCGTAAAAGCCGGGACAGGGAAAGAGGAGACCCAGTACTTC. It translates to CSVKAGTGKEETQYF.

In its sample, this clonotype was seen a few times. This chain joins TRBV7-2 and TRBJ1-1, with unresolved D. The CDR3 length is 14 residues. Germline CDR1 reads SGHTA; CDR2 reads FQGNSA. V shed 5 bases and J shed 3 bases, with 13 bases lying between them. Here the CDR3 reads CASSVSPGHTEAFF. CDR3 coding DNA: TGTGCCAGCAGCGTATCCCCAGGACACACTGAAGCTTTCTTT.

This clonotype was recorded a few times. This CDR3 is CASSEAHGSTGNTIYF. The CDR3 DNA sequence: TGTGCCAGCAGTGAAGCCCACGGCAGCACTGGAAACACCATATATTTT. V is TRBV6-1 and J is TRBJ1-3; no clear D. CDR1 MNHNS and CDR2 SASEGT come from the germline V gene. The CDR3 spans 16 residues. V lost 0 bases and J lost 2, with 11 bases in between.

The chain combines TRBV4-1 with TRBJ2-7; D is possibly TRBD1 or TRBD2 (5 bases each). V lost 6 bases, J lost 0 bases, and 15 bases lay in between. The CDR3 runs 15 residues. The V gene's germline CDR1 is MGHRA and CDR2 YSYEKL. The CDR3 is CASSDYWGSSYEQYF. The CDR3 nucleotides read TGCGCCAGCAGTGACTATTGGGGGAGCTCCTACGAGCAGTACTTC.

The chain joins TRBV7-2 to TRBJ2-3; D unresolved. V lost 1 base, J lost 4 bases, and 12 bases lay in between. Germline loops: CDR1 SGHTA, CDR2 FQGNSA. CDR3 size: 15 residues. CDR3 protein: CASSLDGPGADTQYF. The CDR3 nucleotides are TGTGCCAGCAGCTTAGATGGGCCAGGCGCAGATACGCAGTATTTT.

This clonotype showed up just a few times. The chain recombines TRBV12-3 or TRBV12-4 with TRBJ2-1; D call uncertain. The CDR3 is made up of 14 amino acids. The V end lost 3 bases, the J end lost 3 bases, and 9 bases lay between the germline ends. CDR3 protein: CASSFSSVYNEQFF. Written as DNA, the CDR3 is TGTGCCAGCAGTTTTTCGTCCGTCTACAATGAGCAGTTCTTC.

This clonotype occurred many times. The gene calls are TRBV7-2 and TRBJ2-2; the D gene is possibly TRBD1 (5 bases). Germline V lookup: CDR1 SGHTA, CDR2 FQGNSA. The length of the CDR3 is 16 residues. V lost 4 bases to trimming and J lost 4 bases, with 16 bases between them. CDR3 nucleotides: TGTGCCAGCAGCTCCCCCGGCGCAGGGCGCACCGGGGAGCTGTTTTTT. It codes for CASSSPGAGRTGELFF. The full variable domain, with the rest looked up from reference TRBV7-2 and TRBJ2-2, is GAGVSQSPSNKVTEKGKDVELRCDPISGHTALYWYRQSLGQGLEFLIYFQGNSAPDKSGLPSDRFSAERTGGSVSTLTIQRTQQEDSAVYLCASSSPGAGRTGELFFGEGSRLTVL.

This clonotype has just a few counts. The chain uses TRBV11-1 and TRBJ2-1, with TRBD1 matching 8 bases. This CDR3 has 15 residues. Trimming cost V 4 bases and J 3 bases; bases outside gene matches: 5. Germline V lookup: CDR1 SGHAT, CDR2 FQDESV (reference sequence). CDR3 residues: CASSSTGGSYNEQFF. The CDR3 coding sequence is TGTGCCAGCAGCTCAACAGGGGGAAGCTACAATGAGCAGTTCTTC.

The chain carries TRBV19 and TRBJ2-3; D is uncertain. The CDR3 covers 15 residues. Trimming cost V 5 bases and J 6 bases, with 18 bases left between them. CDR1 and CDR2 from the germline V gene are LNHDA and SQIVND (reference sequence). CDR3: CASSVSVFGRDTQYF. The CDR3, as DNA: TGTGCCAGTAGTGTCTCGGTCTTCGGGCGTGATACGCAGTATTTT.

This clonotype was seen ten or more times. This chain's CDR3 is CASTPSGGGTDTQYF. The CDR3 DNA reads as TGTGCCAGCACCCCTAGCGGGGGGGGCACAGATACGCAGTATTTT. The gene calls are TRBV12-3 or TRBV12-4 and TRBJ2-3, with 12 positions matching TRBD2. This CDR3 spans 15 amino acids. V was clipped by 7 bases and J by 1 base; unmatched bases: 3.

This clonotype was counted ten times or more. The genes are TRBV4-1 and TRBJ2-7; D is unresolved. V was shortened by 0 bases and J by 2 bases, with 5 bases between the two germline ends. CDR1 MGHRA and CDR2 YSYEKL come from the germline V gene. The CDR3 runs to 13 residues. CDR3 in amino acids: CASSQETAYEQYF. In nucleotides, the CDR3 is TGCGCCAGCAGCCAAGAAACAGCCTACGAGCAGTACTTC.

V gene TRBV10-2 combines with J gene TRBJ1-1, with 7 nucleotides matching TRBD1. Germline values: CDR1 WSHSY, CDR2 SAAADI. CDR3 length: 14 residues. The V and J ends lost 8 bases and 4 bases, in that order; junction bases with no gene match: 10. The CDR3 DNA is TGCGCCAGCCGGGACCTCGACAGGGTCACTGAAGCTTTCTTT. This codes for CASRDLDRVTEAFF.

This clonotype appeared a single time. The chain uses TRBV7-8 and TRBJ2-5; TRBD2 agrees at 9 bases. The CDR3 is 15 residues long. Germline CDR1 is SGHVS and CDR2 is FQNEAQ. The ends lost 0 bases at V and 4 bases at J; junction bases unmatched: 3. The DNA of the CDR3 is TGTGCCAGCAGCTTAGCGCTAGCGGGGAGAGAGACCCAGTACTTC. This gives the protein CASSLALAGRETQYF.

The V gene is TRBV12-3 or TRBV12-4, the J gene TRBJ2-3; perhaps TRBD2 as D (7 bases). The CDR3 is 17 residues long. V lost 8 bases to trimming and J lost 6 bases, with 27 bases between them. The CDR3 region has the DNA TGTGCCAGCGGCGTCGTAGGGGCGGGGGCGTCCAGCGATACGCAGTATTTT. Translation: CASGVVGAGASSDTQYF.